Sequencing of this TCR beta chain was carried out in a study of blood T cell repertoires in COVID-19. Overall study: Specimens from acute and convalescent COVID-19 originated in the United States, Italy and Spain.

The V segment lost 5 bases and the J segment 8 bases; nucleotides outside the gene matches: 11. The germline gives CDR1 MNHEY, CDR2 SMNVEV (reference sequence). The CDR3 runs 16 residues. TCRdb's copy holds only in-frame clones and misses some; the assay was immunoSEQ multiplex PCR. Among roughly 70,000 clones listed, around 91% were seen once. Sequencing was performed on peripheral blood. This receptor was taken from a man aged 50 to 59 with COVID-19, enrolled during active disease. The chain is built from TRBV27 and TRBJ2-3; 12 nucleotides align to TRBD1. The CDR3 bases are TGTGCCAGCAGTAAAACCCGGGACAGGGGGCTGGTTACGCAGTATTTT. Its translation: CASSKTRDRGLVTQYF.